This section outlines one T cell receptor beta chain sequence together with its context. What it binds is not known. These data come from a study of shared clonotypes between healthy human individuals. Study-level background: Each donor's CD4 naive and CD4 memory cells filled three plates apiece, CD8 naive two, and CD8 memory one. Study observations and caveats: Four donors held roughly 5% of naive CD4 clonotypes in common.

Trimming removed 4 bases from V and 2 bases from J, with 15 bases in between. This CDR3 comprises 15 residues. CDR1 and CDR2 (germline): SGDLS, YYNGEE. Positively selected for CCR7, the CD45RO-negative cells used as naive CD8 cells excluded terminally differentiated effector memory CD45RA+ cells. Every one of the donors was a Caucasian adult that lived in Nashville, Tennessee. As originally analysed: Filtering was not the same, since immunoSEQ gave junction-only sequences without quality scores. Profiling relied on immunoSEQ multiplex PCR, and the TCRdb table lists in-frame clones only, not all of them. The D gene and trimming were derived from the DNA, and the V and J assignments and clone size from that table. Here the sample spans some 2,000,000 clones, approximately 94% being singletons.

The sequenced sample was naive CD8+ T cells sorted from blood. The clonotype was recovered from a man between 18 and 35 years old in good health. The genes are TRBV9 and TRBJ1-2; unclear D gene. CDR3 in amino acids: CASSLDPLGNYGYTF. CDR3 nucleotides: TGTGCCAGCAGCCTCGACCCCTTGGGAAACTATGGCTACACCTTC.